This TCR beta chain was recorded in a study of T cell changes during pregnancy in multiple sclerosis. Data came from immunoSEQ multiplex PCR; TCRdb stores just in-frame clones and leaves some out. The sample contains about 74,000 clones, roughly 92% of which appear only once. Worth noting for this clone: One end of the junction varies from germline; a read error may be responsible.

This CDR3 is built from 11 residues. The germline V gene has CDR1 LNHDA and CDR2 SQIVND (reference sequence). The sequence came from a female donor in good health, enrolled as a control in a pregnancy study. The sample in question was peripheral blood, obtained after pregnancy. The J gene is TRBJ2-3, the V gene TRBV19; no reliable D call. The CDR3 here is CSAGFAGTQYF. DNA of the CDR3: TGCTCCGCCGGGTTTGCTGGTACGCAGTATTTT.